Listed below are T cell receptor beta chains from one sample, sequenced in a study of blood T cell repertoires in COVID-19. Measured with immunoSEQ multiplex PCR; TCRdb has only the in-frame clones, and not every one. The profile shows around 330,000 clones, around 87% of them singletons. The sample was peripheral blood. Every receptor here comes from a woman aged 45-60 years with active or convalescent COVID-19. The CDR3 runs from the conserved cysteine through the conserved F or W. The D gene is left open where the match is weak. Only part of the rows carry a size: once, few, many, or a class if the clone is expanded.

TRBJ1-1	-	TRBV29-1	-	CSALNTEAFF	TGCAGCGCCCTTAACACTGAAGCTTTCTTT
TRBJ2-3	-	TRBV18	-	CASSPTQLGTTDTQYF	TGTGCCAGCTCACCAACCCAGCTAGGCACCACAGATACGCAGTATTTT
TRBJ1-3	-	TRBV25-1	TRBD1	CASSEWDRGSGNTIYF	TGTGCCAGCAGTGAGTGGGACAGGGGATCTGGAAACACCATATATTTT
TRBJ1-2	-	TRBV7-8	-	CASSLVSAGYTF	TGTGCCAGCAGCTTAGTCAGCGCTGGCTACACCTTC
TRBJ1-4	-	TRBV15	-	CATSRDIGKVNEKLFF	TGTGCCACCAGCAGAGATATCGGGAAAGTTAATGAAAAACTGTTTTTT
TRBJ1-6	-	TRBV6-5	-	CASRLTGAEGSPLHF	TGTGCCAGCAGGCTCACGGGCGCAGAGGGTTCACCCCTCCACTTT
TRBJ2-2	-	TRBV30	-	CAWSVVSGNTGELFF	TGTGCCTGGAGTGTGGTTAGCGGGAACACCGGGGAGCTGTTTTTT
TRBJ2-4	-	TRBV2	-	CASIFWGQNIQYF	TGTGCCAGCATATTTTGGGGGCAAAACATTCAGTACTTC
TRBJ1-5	-	TRBV5-8	TRBD1	CASRRQGFTNQPQHF	TGTGCCAGCAGGCGACAGGGTTTTACCAATCAGCCCCAGCATTTT
TRBJ1-2	-	TRBV11-3	TRBD1	CASSPSDRVSYGYTF	TGTGCCAGCAGCCCATCGGACAGGGTTTCTTATGGCTACACCTTC
TRBJ1-3	-	TRBV13	TRBD1	CASSGDRGIGNTIYF	TGTGCCAGCAGCGGTGACAGGGGAATTGGAAACACCATATATTTT
TRBJ2-1	once	TRBV11-3	TRBD2	CASSRGGEQFF	TGTGCCAGCAGCCGGGGGGGCGAGCAGTTCTTC
TRBJ2-3	-	TRBV9	-	CASTMGAGSGTDTQYF	TGTGCCAGCACTATGGGGGCCGGAAGCGGCACAGATACGCAGTATTTT
TRBJ1-4	-	TRBV10-3	-	CAISDSGEKLFF	TGTGCCATCAGTGACAGCGGTGAAAAACTGTTTTTT
TRBJ1-1	-	TRBV18	TRBD1	CASSPRDRADTEAFF	TGTGCCAGCTCACCACGGGACAGGGCGGACACTGAAGCTTTCTTT
TRBJ1-1	once	TRBV18	-	CASSPPARVNTEAFF	TGTGCCAGCTCACCACCGGCGCGGGTGAACACTGAAGCTTTCTTT
TRBJ2-5	-	TRBV5-4	-	CASSSLGSQETQYF	TGTGCCAGCAGCTCCCTAGGATCTCAAGAGACCCAGTACTTC
TRBJ1-6	-	TRBV11-2	-	CASSPDGNSPLHF	TGTGCCAGCAGCCCCGACGGGAATTCACCCCTCCACTTT
TRBJ2-7	-	TRBV4-2	TRBD1	CASSQRQGTSYEQYF	TGTGCCAGCAGCCAACGACAGGGCACAAGCTACGAGCAGTACTTC
TRBJ1-1	-	TRBV4-2	-	CASSQEYSVNTEAFF	TGTGCCAGCAGCCAAGAGTATTCGGTAAACACTGAAGCTTTCTTT
TRBJ2-2	few	TRBV3-1/TRBV3-2	-	CASSLRDMNTGELFF	TGTGCCAGCAGCCTCCGGGACATGAACACCGGGGAGCTGTTTTTT
TRBJ1-6	-	TRBV7-9	-	CASSPRDSYNSPLHF	TGTGCCAGCAGCCCCCGGGACTCCTATAATTCACCCCTCCACTTT
TRBJ1-1	-	TRBV29-1	-	CSAVRGGDTEAFF	TGCAGCGCCGTCCGAGGCGGGGACACTGAAGCTTTCTTT
TRBJ2-7	-	TRBV15	-	CATSHREYEQYF	TGTGCCACCAGCCACAGGGAATATGAGCAGTACTTC
TRBJ2-7	few	TRBV4-3	TRBD2	CASSQAAGVASYEQYF	TGCGCCAGCAGCCAAGCGGCGGGGGTAGCGTCCTACGAGCAGTACTTC
TRBJ1-5	-	TRBV27	TRBD1	CASSLRGTVYSNQPQHF	TGTGCCAGCAGTTTGAGGGGGACAGTCTATAGCAATCAGCCCCAGCATTTT
TRBJ2-7	-	TRBV19	-	CASSTVGGKLGEQYF	TGTGCCAGTAGTACGGTTGGGGGGAAGCTCGGCGAGCAGTACTTC
TRBJ1-5	-	TRBV11-2	TRBD1	CASSMDRANQPQHF	TGTGCCAGCAGCATGGACAGGGCTAATCAGCCCCAGCATTTT
TRBJ1-2	few	TRBV6-2/TRBV6-3	-	CASSYAWSYGYTF	TGTGCCAGCAGTTACGCTTGGAGCTATGGCTACACCTTC
TRBJ2-3	-	TRBV19	-	CASKISGVSTDTQYF	TGTGCCAGTAAAATCTCGGGGGTGAGCACAGATACGCAGTATTTT
TRBJ2-2	-	TRBV24-1	-	CATSDSWIAENTGELFF	TGTGCCACCAGTGATTCGTGGATAGCCGAGAACACCGGGGAGCTGTTTTTT
TRBJ2-3	-	TRBV28	TRBD2	CASQAGGSWDTQYF	TGTGCCAGCCAAGCGGGGGGTTCTTGGGATACGCAGTATTTT
TRBJ1-1	-	TRBV28	TRBD1	CASSPIGQGATEAFF	TGTGCCAGCAGCCCCATAGGGCAGGGGGCAACTGAAGCTTTCTTT
TRBJ2-3	-	TRBV10-3	TRBD2	CAITRTSGAGDTQYF	TGTGCCATCACTAGAACTAGCGGGGCGGGAGATACGCAGTATTTT
TRBJ1-1	-	TRBV30	TRBD1	CAWRDIRGADTEAFF	TGTGCCTGGAGGGATATCAGGGGGGCGGACACTGAAGCTTTCTTT
TRBJ1-2	once	TRBV12-1	-	CASNPWTGGRYGYTF	TGTGCCAGCAACCCCTGGACAGGGGGCCGGTATGGCTACACCTTC
TRBJ1-5	few	TRBV28	TRBD1	CASSSDRAKQPQHF	TGTGCCAGCAGCTCAGACAGGGCAAAGCAGCCCCAGCATTTT
TRBJ2-7	-	TRBV27	TRBD2	CASSLSSPSLAGTYEQYF	TGTGCCAGCAGTTTATCCTCCCCTTCGTTAGCGGGGACTTACGAGCAGTACTTC
TRBJ2-7	-	TRBV20-1	TRBD2	CSASFGGSGYF	TGCAGTGCTAGTTTTGGCGGGAGTGGATACTTC
TRBJ2-7	-	TRBV13	TRBD2	CASSLTAGGFYEQYF	TGTGCCAGCAGCTTAACGGCGGGAGGGTTTTACGAGCAGTACTTC
TRBJ1-5	-	TRBV7-8	TRBD1	CASSLEGASNQPQHF	TGTGCCAGCAGCTTAGAGGGGGCTAGCAATCAGCCCCAGCATTTT
TRBJ1-5	-	TRBV18	-	CASSPIPDSSNQPQHF	TGTGCCAGCTCACCAATTCCGGACTCTAGCAATCAGCCCCAGCATTTT
TRBJ1-1	-	TRBV10-3	-	CAIRQMNTEAFF	TGTGCCATCAGACAAATGAACACTGAAGCTTTCTTT
TRBJ1-1	-	TRBV6-5	-	CASSYGHERGEAFF	TGTGCCAGCAGTTACGGCCACGAAAGGGGAGAAGCTTTCTTT
TRBJ1-2	-	TRBV10-3	-	CAINTATGNYGYTF	TGTGCCATCAATACAGCCACAGGGAACTATGGCTACACCTTC
TRBJ1-2	-	TRBV19	TRBD1	CASSIKGQGARNYGYTF	TGTGCCAGTAGTATCAAAGGACAGGGGGCCAGGAACTATGGCTACACCTTC
TRBJ1-5	-	TRBV27	-	CASSLEVNQPQHF	TGTGCCAGCAGTTTAGAGGTCAATCAGCCCCAGCATTTT
TRBJ2-5	-	TRBV6-2/TRBV6-3	TRBD2	CASSSPTSGGGTQYF	TGTGCCAGCAGTTCACCCACTAGCGGAGGGGGGACCCAGTACTTC
TRBJ2-7	-	TRBV18	TRBD2	CASSQPRGLANEQYF	TGTGCCAGCTCCCAACCCCGAGGACTAGCGAACGAGCAGTACTTC
TRBJ1-1	-	TRBV6-5	-	CASRKGLGLNTEAFF	TGTGCCAGCAGGAAGGGACTGGGACTGAACACTGAAGCTTTCTTT